This T cell receptor beta chain is drawn from a study of T cells after yellow fever vaccination. Study results and limitations: Repertoires obtained by FACS sorting could include abundant clonotypes that entered as contaminants from the bulk population. Booster sampling recovered most clones from primary vaccination (under 98% CD4, roughly 88% CD8). Relatively few clonotypes were ones that appeared in both CD4 and CD8 compartments.

The CDR3 is made up of 13 amino acids. Germline-derived CDR1 and CDR2 are SGHNT and YYREEE (reference sequence). Trimming removed 3 bases from V and 5 bases from J, with 9 bases in between. The sample holds many counts of this clonotype. What it binds is unknown. A process of 5'RACE template switching, which added a universal primer site and UMIs, was used to make TCR cDNA. TCRdb re-analysed the 5' RACE reads in MiXCR, keeping a single row per CDR3 protein. Seen here are some 260,000 distinct CDR3 sequences, about 5.2% observed once, and the top ten hold roughly 3.3%. This TCR came from a man aged 18 to 30 who received the YFV17D yellow fever vaccine. The sequences come from CD4+ T cells sorted from PBMCs, collected on the day of the yellow fever booster vaccination. The gene calls are TRBV5-4 and TRBJ1-5, with no clear D. The CDR3 reads CASSSSGDQPQHF. CDR3 DNA: TGTGCCAGCAGCTCTTCGGGAGATCAGCCCCAGCATTTT.